One T cell receptor (beta chain) is described in this entry. What this receptor recognizes is not known. No clone much larger than this one lies a single base away; base qualities are absent. Receptor libraries were prepared by the immunoSEQ multiplex PCR assay. TCRdb limited this immuneACCESS table to in-frame rearrangements with V and J called. A share of clones is missing; checked studies link under half to unresolved V genes, and the rest is unexplained. A total of 35,000 to 45,000 clones appear in this sample, about 90% of them only once. The ten largest clones capture around 0.57% of the sample. This entry belongs to a study of T cell changes during pregnancy in multiple sclerosis (dated by TCRdb to about 2019). Notes on the research overall: In women with multiple sclerosis, the researchers looked at how the T cell repertoire shifted as pregnancy progressed.

Reading the germline V gene gives CDR1 SGHTA and CDR2 FQGNSA. The CDR3 runs 15 residues from the cysteine to the phenylalanine. Only CDR3 DNA remains: 45 bases, in frame from the first base. The V end loses 1 base and the J end loses 3 bases, and a stretch of 13 bases separates them. The chain is encoded by TRBV7-2 joined to TRBJ2-7; matching of 7 bases hints at TRBD2 as the D gene. The TCR comes from a female donor with multiple sclerosis, enrolled in a pregnancy study. The source was CD4+ T cells from peripheral blood mononuclear cells, collected before pregnancy. The nucleotides read TGTGCCAGCAGCTTAGATGGCGGGGGCTACTACGAGCAGTACTTC. It is translated as CASSLDGGGYYEQYF.